This T cell receptor (beta chain) was identified in a study of cytomegalovirus exposure and HLA in healthy donors. General observations from the study: What a later analysis reportedly showed was that an Asian-associated ancestry cluster had fewer N-insertions than the approximately 700-donor mean.

The germline gives CDR1 MNHNS, CDR2 SASEGT. This CDR3 contains 13 residues. Between the trimmed V and J ends, which lost 6 bases and 3 bases, there was a span of 10 bases. This clone has a handful of counts. Its target is unknown. Researchers ran the PCR with 60 Vbeta and 13 Jbeta primers. The data were produced by immunoSEQ multiplex PCR, yet TCRdb's version contains in-frame clones alone and is incomplete. The table records 100,000 to 150,000 clones, around 75% of them present only once. The sequence came from a man aged 55 to 70 in good health and CMV-seropositive. The chain joins TRBV6-1 to TRBJ2-3; the D gene is possibly TRBD2 (5 bases). Sequencing used PBMCs. CDR3 protein: CASSLDSTDTQYF. DNA of the CDR3: TGTGCCAGCAGCCTGGACTCTACAGATACGCAGTATTTT.